This T cell receptor beta chain was captured in a study of vaccination and CD4 T cells after COVID-19. Study overall: Two of the convalescents were Hispanic, and the group consisted of six males and four females. Researchers treated cells with overlapping spike peptides taken from SARS-CoV-2, HCoV-NL63, HCoV-OC43 and HCoV-229E.

Trimming cost V 1 base and J 2 bases; bases outside gene matches: 7. The V gene's germline CDR1 is MNHNS and CDR2 SASEGT. The CDR3 is 18 amino acids. Sequenced with the Oncomine TCR Beta short-read assay was DNA taken from cultured CD4+ T cells. One entry per CDR3 protein, called by TCRdb with MiXCR from the PCR reads. This sample carries some 13,000 distinct CDR3 sequences, approximately 60% of them seen once, and the ten largest clones take about 12%. Of note for this clonotype: Its target is not known.

Treatment described: roughly 10-day PBMC culture with coronavirus spike peptide pools or control peptides (ViraFEST assay). The genes are TRBV6-1 and TRBJ2-3; 12 nucleotides match TRBD2. The specimen was CD4+ T cells from blood, cultured in vitro. The TCR sequence derives from a human donor who had recovered from COVID-19. CDR3 nucleotides: TGTGCCAGCAGTGAAGGGCTAGCGGGAGGGGGGAACACAGATACGCAGTATTTT. It codes for CASSEGLAGGGNTDTQYF.